This TCR beta chain was identified in a study of graft-versus-host responses after intestinal transplantation. This clone was seen just once. Antigen: not known. The CDR3 is 16 amino acids. Germline-derived CDR1 and CDR2 are MDHEN and SYDVKM. V gave up 5 bases and J gave up 1 base, with 17 bases separating them. The assay was immunoSEQ multiplex PCR, and TCRdb's table has in-frame clones only and misses some. The sample lists about 90,000 clones, approximately 92% seen once, with approximately 1.1% in the top ten. This chain connects TRBV28 to TRBJ1-1, with a tentative D call TRBD1 (6 bases). The sequenced sample was unstimulated CD8+ T cells sorted from spleen or lymph node cells, obtained before transplant. This receptor was taken from a human donor who was the organ donor for an intestinal transplant. Here the CDR3 reads CASSETGIFGNTEAFF. The CDR3 DNA sequence: TGTGCCAGCAGTGAGACAGGAATCTTTGGGAACACTGAAGCTTTCTTT.